This entry features one T cell receptor beta chain sequence. Its specificity is not known. The data belong to a study of shared clonotypes between healthy human individuals. Study context: Plates per donor: three CD4 naive, three CD4 memory, two CD8 naive, one CD8 memory.

Unmatched junction bases numbered 12, after V lost 3 bases and J lost 0 bases. CDR1 and CDR2 from the germline V gene are SGHAT and FQNNGV. The CDR3 loop spans 18 amino acids. Naive CD8 cells comprised CD45RO-negative, CCR7-positively selected cells, excluding terminally differentiated effector memory CD45RA+ cells. The deep-level immunoSEQ assay was used. The table came from immunoSEQ multiplex PCR; TCRdb's copy has only in-frame clones and leaves some out. The sample carries 2 million to 2.5 million clones, approximately 95% recorded once. Regarding the study as a whole: The generation probabilities recorded for non-shared clonotypes fell below those of clonotypes shared by all four donors.

The origin of this receptor is a young man in good health. The gene calls are TRBV11-2 and TRBJ2-3, with 7 bases matching TRBD2. The sample taken for sequencing was naive CD8+ T cells sorted from blood. This chain's CDR3 is CASSFQGLAETSTDTQYF. The CDR3 DNA follows: TGTGCCAGCAGCTTTCAAGGGCTAGCGGAAACTAGCACAGATACGCAGTATTTT.